These T cell receptor beta chains were read from a single sample in a study of T-cell memory formation after mild COVID-19. TCRdb processed the 5' RACE reads anew with MiXCR; each CDR3 protein has one entry. The sample consists of about 82,000 distinct CDR3 sequences, approximately 13% of them appearing once. The sample comprised PBMCs or a T cell subset sorted from them (not recorded which). All receptors come from an adult woman who had mild COVID-19 (a few samples of this study predate the infection). Cell type and time point are not known. The CDR3 runs from the conserved cysteine through the conserved F or W. The D gene is left open where the match is weak. The listing skips clone size in some rows; elsewhere it reads once, few, many or a size class.

size,J,length,V,D,CDR3,DNA
-,TRBJ2-1,18,TRBV10-3,TRBD2,CAISESVSSGTFWDEQFF,TGTGCCATCAGTGAGTCTGTATCCAGCGGGACGTTCTGGGATGAGCAGTTCTTC
-,TRBJ2-1,15,TRBV4-1,TRBD1,CASSHGTAPGNEQFF,TGCGCCAGCAGCCACGGGACAGCGCCGGGGAATGAGCAGTTCTTC
few,TRBJ2-3,14,TRBV5-4,TRBD2,CASSFGGVADTQYF,TGTGCCAGCAGCTTCGGGGGGGTAGCAGATACGCAGTATTTT
-,TRBJ1-2,13,TRBV27,-,CASRSRANYGYTF,TGTGCCAGCAGGTCTAGGGCTAACTATGGCTACACCTTC
-,TRBJ2-5,16,TRBV9,TRBD2,CASSAGTSGTQETQYF,TGTGCCAGCAGCGCTGGGACTAGCGGGACTCAAGAGACCCAGTACTTC
-,TRBJ2-1,13,TRBV5-1,-,CASSFLDGEEQFF,TGCGCCAGCAGCTTTTTAGACGGGGAGGAGCAGTTCTTC
-,TRBJ2-5,13,TRBV3-1,-,CASSRDSTETQYF,TGTGCCAGCAGCCGGGACTCTACAGAGACCCAGTACTTC
few,TRBJ2-7,9,TRBV7-3,-,CASDYEQYF,TGTGCCAGTGACTACGAGCAGTACTTC
few,TRBJ2-1,17,TRBV7-9,TRBD2,CASSSTSSGSSYNEQFF,TGTGCCAGCAGCTCCACCTCTAGCGGTAGCTCCTACAATGAGCAGTTCTTC
-,TRBJ1-5,12,TRBV20-1,-,CSVGAAAQPQHF,TGCAGTGTCGGGGCGGCGGCTCAGCCCCAGCATTTT
-,TRBJ2-7,15,TRBV20-1,TRBD1,CSARGDRGRYYEQYF,TGCAGTGCTAGGGGGGACAGGGGTCGGTACTACGAGCAGTACTTC
-,TRBJ2-3,13,TRBV5-4,-,CASSSVAVDTQYF,TGTGCCAGCAGCTCGGTTGCGGTCGATACGCAGTATTTT
-,TRBJ1-2,14,TRBV29-1,-,CSVLAGGVVIGYTF,TGCAGCGTTCTTGCAGGAGGGGTCGTGATAGGCTACACCTTC
-,TRBJ2-7,13,TRBV9,TRBD2,CASGGLAPHEQYF,TGTGCCAGCGGAGGACTAGCCCCTCACGAGCAGTACTTC
-,TRBJ2-7,13,TRBV20-1,-,CSARLSSSYEQYF,TGCAGTGCTAGACTCTCGAGCTCCTACGAGCAGTACTTC
few,TRBJ2-1,16,TRBV4-1,TRBD2,CASSQAPSGGQSEQFF,TGCGCCAGCAGCCAAGCCCCTAGCGGGGGACAGAGTGAGCAGTTCTTC
few,TRBJ1-1,18,TRBV5-1,-,CASSLRSVAGQWNTEAFF,TGCGCCAGCAGCTTGCGGTCCGTTGCGGGGCAATGGAACACTGAAGCTTTCTTT
many,TRBJ2-7,14,TRBV5-5,-,CASSPFVDTYEQYF,TGTGCCAGCAGCCCCTTTGTGGACACCTACGAGCAGTACTTC